The present TCR beta chain was sequenced within a study of technical replicates of blood from several donors. This clone was detected once. The V and J ends lost 9 bases and 2 bases respectively, with 13 bases between them. The germline gives CDR1 SNHLY, CDR2 FYNNEI. The CDR3 length is 13 residues. TCRdb keeps only in-frame clones here, not all; method: immunoSEQ multiplex PCR. Here the sample spans 55,000 to 75,000 clones, roughly nine tenths being singletons. This TCR was sampled from a human donor in good health. Some clones in this sample may be carry-over from other donors' samples. J is TRBJ1-1 and V is TRBV2; a possible D gene is TRBD1 (6 bases). Specimen: PBMCs. The CDR3 DNA reads TGTGCCAGAAGAACAGGGTACAACACTGAAGCTTTCTTT. This gives the protein CARRTGYNTEAFF. The whole variable domain, remainder taken from reference TRBV2 and TRBJ1-1, is EPEVTQTPSHQVTQMGQEVILRCVPISNHLYFYWYRQILGQKVEFLVSFYNNEISEKSEIFDDQFSVERPDGSNFTLKIRSTKLEDSAMYFCARRTGYNTEAFFGQGTRLTVV.